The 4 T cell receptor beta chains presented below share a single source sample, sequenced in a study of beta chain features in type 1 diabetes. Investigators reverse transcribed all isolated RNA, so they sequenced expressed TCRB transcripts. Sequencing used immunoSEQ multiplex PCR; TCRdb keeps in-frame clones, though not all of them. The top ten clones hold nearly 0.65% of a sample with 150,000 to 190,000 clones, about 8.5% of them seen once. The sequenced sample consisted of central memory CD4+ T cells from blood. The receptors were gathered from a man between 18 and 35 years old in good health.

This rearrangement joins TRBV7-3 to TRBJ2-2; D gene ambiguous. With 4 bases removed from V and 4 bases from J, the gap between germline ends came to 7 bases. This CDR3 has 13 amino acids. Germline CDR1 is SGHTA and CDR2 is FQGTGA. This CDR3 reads CASSSVFTGELFF. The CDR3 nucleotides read TGTGCCAGCAGCTCCGTATTCACCGGGGAGCTGTTTTTT.

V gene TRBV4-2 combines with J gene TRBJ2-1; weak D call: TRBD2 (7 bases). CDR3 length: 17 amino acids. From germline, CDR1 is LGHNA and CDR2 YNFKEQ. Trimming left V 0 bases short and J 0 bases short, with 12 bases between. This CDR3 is CASSQDRGASSYNEQFF. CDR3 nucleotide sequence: TGTGCCAGCAGCCAAGACCGGGGGGCGAGCTCCTACAATGAGCAGTTCTTC.

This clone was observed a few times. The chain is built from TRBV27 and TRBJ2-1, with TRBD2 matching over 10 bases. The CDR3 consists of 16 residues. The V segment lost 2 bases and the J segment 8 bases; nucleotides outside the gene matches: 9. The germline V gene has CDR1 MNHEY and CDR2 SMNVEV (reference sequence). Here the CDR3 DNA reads TGTGCCAGCAGTTTAATCCGCTCTAGCGGGAGCCATGAGCAGTTCTTC. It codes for CASSLIRSSGSHEQFF.

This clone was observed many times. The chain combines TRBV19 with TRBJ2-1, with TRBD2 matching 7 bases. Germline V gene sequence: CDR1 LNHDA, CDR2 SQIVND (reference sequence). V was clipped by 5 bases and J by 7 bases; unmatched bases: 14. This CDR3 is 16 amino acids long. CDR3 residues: CASSPQRGGGGNEQFF. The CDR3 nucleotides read TGTGCCAGTAGTCCCCAGCGGGGAGGAGGTGGAAATGAGCAGTTCTTC.